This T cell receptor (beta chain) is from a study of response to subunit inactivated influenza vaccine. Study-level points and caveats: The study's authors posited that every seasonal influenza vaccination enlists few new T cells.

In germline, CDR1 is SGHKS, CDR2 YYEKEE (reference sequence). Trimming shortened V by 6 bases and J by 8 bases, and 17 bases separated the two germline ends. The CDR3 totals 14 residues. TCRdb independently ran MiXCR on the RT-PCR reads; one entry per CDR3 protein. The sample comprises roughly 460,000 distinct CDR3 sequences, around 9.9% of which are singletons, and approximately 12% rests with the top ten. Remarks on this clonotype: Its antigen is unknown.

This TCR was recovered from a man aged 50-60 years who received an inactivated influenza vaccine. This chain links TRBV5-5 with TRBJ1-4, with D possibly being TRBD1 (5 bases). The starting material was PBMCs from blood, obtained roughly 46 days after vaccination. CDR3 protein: CASTPRGGREKLFF. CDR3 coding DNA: TGTGCCAGCACCCCCCGGGGGGGTCGGGAAAAACTGTTTTTT.